These 27 T cell receptor beta chains came from one sample sequenced in a study of cytomegalovirus exposure and HLA in healthy donors. Sequencing used immunoSEQ multiplex PCR; TCRdb keeps in-frame clones, though not all of them. The repertoire holds approximately 110,000 clones, with 85% to 95% as singletons. Sequencing used PBMCs. The receptors shown here come from a woman aged 18-29 years in good health and CMV-seronegative.

V is TRBV2 and J is TRBJ1-1, with no clear D. CDR1 and CDR2 (germline): SNHLY, FYNNEI. V was trimmed by 6 bases and J by 0 bases, leaving 11 bases between them. This CDR3 spans 14 amino acids. The CDR3 DNA reads as TGTGCCAGCAGACTGATGCACTTGAACACTGAAGCTTTCTTT. As protein: CASRLMHLNTEAFF.

The genes are TRBV27 and TRBJ2-4; D possibly corresponds to TRBD1 (6 bases). V lost 3 bases, J lost 9 bases, and 9 bases lay in between. This CDR3 is built from 12 residues. Germline V gene data show CDR1 as MNHEY and CDR2 as SMNVEV (reference sequence). CDR3 protein: CASSFLQGIQYF. In DNA, the CDR3 is TGTGCCAGCAGTTTTTTACAGGGCATTCAGTACTTC.

V usage is TRBV7-3 and J usage is TRBJ1-1; TRBD1 might be the D (5 bases). V lost 5 bases, J lost 3 bases, and 10 bases lay in between. Germline-derived CDR1 and CDR2 are SGHTA and FQGTGA. The CDR3 loop spans 13 amino acids. Here the CDR3 reads CASSRAGDTEAFF. For the CDR3, the DNA is TGTGCCAGCAGCAGAGCGGGGGACACTGAAGCTTTCTTT.

This sequence joins TRBV6-6 and TRBJ1-2; no clear D gene. Trimming removed 4 bases from V and 0 bases from J, with 9 bases in between. The CDR3 loop spans 14 amino acids. Germline CDR1 is MNHNY and CDR2 is SVGAGI (reference sequence). CDR3 in DNA: TGTGCCAGCAGTTCCCCGGCGGCTAACTATGGCTACACCTTC. Amino acid sequence: CASSSPAANYGYTF.

The chain is built from TRBV30 and TRBJ1-1; TRBD1 is a possible D gene (6 bases). V lost 1 base to trimming and J lost 4 bases, with 7 bases between them. The CDR3 contains 12 residues. Germline V gene sequence: CDR1 GTSNPN, CDR2 SVGIG (reference sequence). The CDR3 sequence: CAWSGGLTEAFF. The CDR3 nucleotides read TGTGCCTGGAGTGGGGGGCTCACTGAAGCTTTCTTT. Together with reference TRBV30 and TRBJ1-1, the CDR3 gives the full variable domain: SQTIHQWPATLVQPVGSPLSLECTVEGTSNPNLYWYRQAAGRGLQLLFYSVGIGQISSEVPQNLSASRPQDRQFILSSKKLLLSDSGFYLCAWSGGLTEAFFGQGTRLTVV.

J is TRBJ1-3 and V is TRBV28; D is ambiguous. The germline V gene encodes CDR1 MDHEN and CDR2 SYDVKM. V was pared by 4 bases and J by 0 bases, with 10 bases between. The CDR3 loop spans 15 amino acids. The chain's CDR3 is CASSWFRSSGNTIYF. The CDR3, as DNA: TGTGCCAGCAGTTGGTTCCGGAGCTCTGGAAACACCATATATTTT. The complete variable domain, with remaining parts taken from reference TRBV28 and TRBJ1-3, reads DVKVTQSSRYLVKRTGEKVFLECVQDMDHENMFWYRQDPGLGLRLIYFSYDVKMKEKGDIPEGYSVSREKKERFSLILESASTNQTSMYLCASSWFRSSGNTIYFGEGSWLTVV.

The V call is TRBV6-5, the J call TRBJ1-2; 11 bases agree with TRBD1. Trimming took 6 bases from V and 5 from J; bases not matched to a gene: 5. The germline V gene has CDR1 MNHEY and CDR2 SVGAGI. The CDR3 runs to 14 residues. CDR3 loop: CASRPGTGGYGYTF. The CDR3, as DNA: TGTGCCAGCAGACCCGGGACAGGGGGATATGGCTACACCTTC.

The chain joins TRBV7-9 to TRBJ2-7; the match to TRBD2 covers 9 bases. Trimming at V came to 2 bases and at J to 5 bases, leaving 10 bases not matched to a gene. The CDR3 is 16 residues long. CDR1 and CDR2 (germline): SEHNR, FQNEAQ (reference sequence). For the CDR3, the DNA is TGTGCCAGCAGCTTATGGAGCGCGGGGGGGCTTGACGAGCAGTACTTC. It is translated as CASSLWSAGGLDEQYF.

This clone is a singleton in its sample. This chain connects TRBV10-3 to TRBJ1-2; D not certain. The V end lost 3 bases, the J end lost 7 bases, and 6 bases lay between the germline ends. CDR3 size: 11 residues. From germline, CDR1 is ENHRY and CDR2 SYGVKD. CDR3 nucleotides: TGTGCCATCAGTGAAGCGGCTGGCTACACCTTC. Translated, it gives CAISEAAGYTF.

The gene calls are TRBV28 and TRBJ2-1; 7 bases are shared with TRBD2. CDR3 length: 17 residues. The germline gives CDR1 MDHEN, CDR2 SYDVKM. V lost 5 bases and J lost 5; bases outside the gene matches: 15. The CDR3 DNA reads as TGTGCCAGCAGTGCGGCCGCCCTCGGACGGGGGGACAATGAGCAGTTCTTC. This gives the protein CASSAAALGRGDNEQFF.

The chain uses TRBV27 and TRBJ1-1; D may be TRBD1 (6 bases). The CDR3 totals 15 residues. Germline V gives CDR1 MNHEY, CDR2 SMNVEV (reference sequence). V dropped 4 bases and J dropped 10 bases, with 22 bases sitting between them. In nucleotides, the CDR3 is TGTGCCAGCAGTTCCGGAACAGGGCCGTCTTGGGGAGCTTTCTTT. This sequence encodes CASSSGTGPSWGAFF.

Note on this clone: A junction boundary mismatches the germline segment, possibly from a read error. The J gene is TRBJ2-7, the V gene TRBV11-2; TRBD1 matches 7 bases. Germline CDR1 reads SGHAT; CDR2 reads FQNNGV. The CDR3 sequence is 15 residues long. This chain's CDR3 is CASSLGVTGSHEQYF. The CDR3 region has the DNA TGTGCCAGCAGTTTAGGGGTGACAGGGTCGCACGAGCAGTACTTC.

The CDR3 loop is CSAAGAGQGAWGEAFF. CDR3 nucleotides: TGCAGCGCCGCCGGGGCGGGACAGGGGGCTTGGGGTGAAGCTTTCTTT. The genes are TRBV29-1 and TRBJ1-1, with 12 positions matching TRBD1. Trimming cost V 7 bases and J 7 bases; bases outside gene matches: 16. This CDR3 contains 16 residues. Per the germline V gene, CDR1 is SQVTM and CDR2 is ANQGSEA.

The V and J genes are TRBV7-9 and TRBJ2-1; no definite D call. Germline assignment: CDR1 SEHNR and CDR2 FQNEAQ (reference sequence). Between the trimmed V and J ends, which lost 5 bases and 4 bases, there was a span of 15 bases. The CDR3 runs 15 residues. The CDR3 region is CASSPQSDSYNEQFF. Written as DNA, the CDR3 is TGTGCCAGCAGCCCCCAATCTGACTCATACAATGAGCAGTTCTTC.

V and J are TRBV30 and TRBJ2-3; the D gene is possibly TRBD1 (7 bases). Trimming removed 5 bases from V and 5 bases from J, with 14 bases in between. The CDR3 is 13 residues long. Germline V gives CDR1 GTSNPN, CDR2 SVGIG (reference sequence). In nucleotides, the CDR3 is TGTGCCTGGGCTCAGGGGGGTGTAGATACGCAGTATTTT. Amino acid sequence: CAWAQGGVDTQYF.

The chain's CDR3 is CASSPRGDRAYGYTF. In nucleotides, the CDR3 is TGTGCCAGCAGCCCAAGAGGAGACAGAGCATATGGCTACACCTTC. The chain employs TRBV7-9 and TRBJ1-2, with a tentative D call TRBD1 (5 bases). The CDR3 totals 15 residues. V gave up 5 bases and J gave up 5 bases, with 18 bases separating them. The V gene's germline CDR1 is SEHNR and CDR2 FQNEAQ (reference sequence).

This clone has only a few counts. V usage is TRBV2 and J usage is TRBJ2-3; D is ambiguous. With 7 bases removed from V and 2 bases from J, the gap between germline ends came to 10 bases. CDR1 SNHLY and CDR2 FYNNEI come from the germline V gene. This CDR3 contains 13 residues. The CDR3 spells CASNRQTTDTQYF. The CDR3 DNA is TGTGCCAGCAACCGACAAACCACAGATACGCAGTATTTT.

This chain connects TRBV4-1 to TRBJ2-1, with 9 positions matching TRBD2. This CDR3 comprises 15 residues. Germline loops: CDR1 MGHRA, CDR2 YSYEKL. V lost 4 bases to trimming and J lost 2 bases; unmatched junction nucleotides: 3. CDR3 amino acids: CASSPAGGPYNEQFF. The CDR3 DNA sequence: TGCGCCAGCAGCCCGGCGGGGGGGCCCTACAATGAGCAGTTCTTC.

Here the CDR3 reads CASSLGGLGYEQYF. CDR3 nucleotides: TGTGCCAGCAGTTTAGGGGGGTTGGGCTACGAGCAGTACTTC. The rearrangement uses TRBV27 and TRBJ2-7; perhaps TRBD2 as D (6 bases). Germline V gene data show CDR1 as MNHEY and CDR2 as SMNVEV (reference sequence). V lost 2 bases and J 3 bases, leaving 11 bases between the germline ends. This CDR3 has 14 amino acids.

This clone was seen more than once but under ten times. The V call is TRBV25-1, the J call TRBJ2-5; D is perhaps TRBD1 (5 bases). This CDR3 comprises 17 residues. CDR1 MGHDK and CDR2 SYGVNS come from the germline V gene. V dropped 5 bases and J dropped 2 bases, with 21 bases sitting between them. As DNA, the CDR3 is TGTGCCAGCAGTTTCCTAAGGGGCCAGCAGTCACAAGAGACCCAGTACTTC. It encodes CASSFLRGQQSQETQYF.

The rearrangement joins TRBV11-1 to TRBJ2-3; 7 nucleotides agree with TRBD2. This CDR3 has 15 residues. The germline V gene has CDR1 SGHAT and CDR2 FQDESV (reference sequence). The V gene end was trimmed by 5 bases and the J gene end by 3 bases; junction bases not matched to a gene: 8. The CDR3 region is CASSVNPGGTDTQYF. For the CDR3, the DNA is TGTGCCAGCAGCGTGAACCCGGGGGGTACAGATACGCAGTATTTT.

V and J are TRBV7-9 and TRBJ1-1; D remains ambiguous. V dropped 7 bases and J dropped 1 base, with 7 bases sitting between them. The CDR3 runs to 12 residues. Looked up from germline, CDR1 is SEHNR and CDR2 is FQNEAQ (reference sequence). The CDR3 nucleotides are TGTGCCAGCAACGCAGGGAACACTGAAGCTTTCTTT. Translating gives CASNAGNTEAFF.

The chain couples TRBV4-1 to TRBJ1-6; 8 bases line up with TRBD1. The germline CDR1 and CDR2 sequences are MGHRA and YSYEKL. V shed 4 bases and J 8 bases; nucleotides not matched to a gene: 7. The CDR3 loop spans 15 amino acids. The CDR3, as DNA: TGCGCCAGCAGCCCGCACTCAGGGGGCTATTCACCCCTCCACTTT. It translates to CASSPHSGGYSPLHF.

V is TRBV27 and J is TRBJ1-5, with TRBD1 identical over 8 bases. Germline V gives CDR1 MNHEY, CDR2 SMNVEV (reference sequence). V was pared by 5 bases and J by 4 bases, with 7 bases of the junction left unmatched. This CDR3 comprises 15 residues. This CDR3 is CASSMTGARNQPQHF. The DNA of the CDR3 is TGTGCCAGCAGTATGACAGGGGCGCGTAATCAGCCCCAGCATTTT.

This chain connects TRBV19 to TRBJ1-5; 8 bases are shared with TRBD1. CDR3 length: 15 amino acids. With 3 bases clipped from V and 3 bases from J, the junction kept 4 bases outside the gene matches. CDR1 LNHDA and CDR2 SQIVND come from the germline V gene (reference sequence). The DNA of the CDR3 is TGTGCCAGTAGTATCTCGGGACAGGCCAATCAGCCCCAGCATTTT. Translating gives CASSISGQANQPQHF.

This chain links TRBV12-5 with TRBJ2-1; 7 nucleotides line up with TRBD2. Germline loops: CDR1 LGHNT, CDR2 FRNRAP. CDR3 length equals 16 residues. V shed 1 base, J shed 6 bases, and the junction held 9 bases outside the gene matches. CDR3 amino acids: CASGLALSSGLNEQFF. DNA for the CDR3: TGTGCTAGTGGTTTGGCCCTCTCTAGCGGTCTCAATGAGCAGTTCTTC. Based on the CDR3 plus reference TRBV12-5 and TRBJ2-1, the full variable domain is DARVTQTPRHKVTEMGQEVTMRCQPILGHNTVFWYRQTMMQGLELLAYFRNRAPLDDSGMPKDRFSAEMPDATLATLKIQPSEPRDSAVYFCASGLALSSGLNEQFFGPGTRLTVL.

The rearrangement uses TRBV7-3 and TRBJ2-3, with D perhaps TRBD2 (5 bases). Germline V lookup: CDR1 SGHTA, CDR2 FQGTGA. V lost 2 bases and J lost 2, with 11 bases in between. CDR3 size: 15 residues. Written as DNA, the CDR3 is TGTGCCAGCAGCTTACGAGCGGTGATCACAGATACGCAGTATTTT. Its translation is CASSLRAVITDTQYF. Using reference TRBV7-3 and TRBJ2-3 for the parts outside the CDR3, the full variable domain is GAGVSQTPSNKVTEKGKYVELRCDPISGHTALYWYRQSLGQGPEFLIYFQGTGAADDSGLPNDRFFAVRPEGSVSTLKIQRTERGDSAVYLCASSLRAVITDTQYFGPGTRLTVL.